This TCR beta chain was identified in a study of neoadjuvant anti-PD-1 for oral cavity cancer. In the study overall: Around day 43, patients without progression received a fourth nivolumab dose before surgery. Study-wide findings and caveats: Each response group had just a few patients in TCR analyses.

Notes on this clone: Its antigen is undetermined.

Germline V gives CDR1 SGHDT, CDR2 YYEEEE. V lost 6 bases, J lost 0 bases, and 13 bases lay in between. The CDR3 has 15 amino acids. Survey sequencing of tumors mostly used approximately 5.2 ug DNA, two replicates. Sequenced by immunoSEQ multiplex PCR; TCRdb stores in-frame clones only, minus some. The data contain more than 10,000 clones, about 60% of them singletons. Patients were newly diagnosed with stage II-IVA oral cavity squamous cell carcinoma without prior systemic or radiation treatment. The rearrangement links TRBV5-6 to TRBJ1-3; a weak D match, TRBD1 (5 bases). The TCR comes from a person aged 35-79 years with oral cavity squamous cell carcinoma. The material was tumor tissue, obtained before nivolumab (anti-PD-1) treatment. For the CDR3, the DNA is TGTGCCAGCACCATGTGGGGGTTCTCTGGAAACACCATATATTTT. Its translation: CASTMWGFSGNTIYF.